These 30 T cell receptor beta chains were all obtained from the same sample, sequenced in a study of cytomegalovirus exposure and HLA in healthy donors. Profiling relied on immunoSEQ multiplex PCR, and the TCRdb table lists in-frame clones only, not all of them. The table records 60,000 to 80,000 clones, roughly 80% of them present only once. Sequencing input: PBMCs. Receptors were obtained from a man aged 25 to 45 in good health and CMV-seronegative.

The rearrangement uses TRBV4-2 and TRBJ2-6; 7 nucleotides line up with TRBD1. The CDR3 length is 18 residues. CDR1 is LGHNA and CDR2 is YNFKEQ in the germline V gene. J lost 7 bases, V lost 0 bases, and 12 bases had no gene match. The CDR3 reads CASSQDPGQSGYANVLTF. The CDR3 region has the DNA TGTGCCAGCAGCCAAGATCCGGGACAGTCAGGTTACGCCAACGTCCTGACTTTC.

The chain combines TRBV5-4 with TRBJ2-3; 8 nucleotides align to TRBD2. The CDR3 has 16 residues. The V gene's germline CDR1 is SGHNT and CDR2 YYREEE (reference sequence). Trimming cost V 0 bases and J 1 base; bases outside gene matches: 4. The CDR3 sequence: CASSLAGRGGTDTQYF. CDR3 bases: TGTGCCAGCAGCTTGGCCGGGCGGGGGGGCACAGATACGCAGTATTTT.

The sample holds one count of this clone. The chain carries TRBV7-6 and TRBJ1-2; 8 nucleotides agree with TRBD1. From germline, CDR1 is SGHVS and CDR2 FNYEAQ. Unmatched junction bases numbered 4, after V lost 5 bases and J lost 5 bases. The CDR3 loop spans 13 amino acids. CDR3 loop: CASSLGQGYGYTF. CDR3 DNA sequence: TGTGCCAGCAGCCTTGGACAGGGTTATGGCTACACCTTC.

Here the CDR3 DNA reads TGCAGCGTTGGAAGGACGGGACAGGGCCTTCTATACGCTGAAGCTTTCTTT. Amino acid sequence: CSVGRTGQGLLYAEAFF. This chain uses TRBV29-1 with TRBJ1-1; 9 bases agree with TRBD1. CDR1 is SQVTM and CDR2 is ANQGSEA in the germline V gene. The CDR3 sequence is 17 residues long. J gave up 6 bases and V 4 bases, and 18 bases lay outside the gene matches.

The rearrangement uses TRBV18 and TRBJ1-4; 7 bases line up with TRBD1. The CDR3 extends over 14 amino acids. V lost 1 base, J lost 7 bases, and 3 bases stayed unmatched. Germline CDR1 is KGHSH and CDR2 is LQKENI. The DNA of the CDR3 is TGTGCCAGCTCACCACAGGGGGCTGGTGAAAAACTGTTTTTT. It translates to CASSPQGAGEKLFF.

The chain has TRBV11-2 and TRBJ2-5, with a weak D call TRBD2 (6 bases). Germline CDR1 is SGHAT and CDR2 is FQNNGV. The CDR3 loop spans 15 amino acids. V lost 5 bases, J lost 3 bases, and 16 bases lay in between. The CDR3, as DNA: TGTGCCAGCAGCCCCCTTTACGGGGGAAAAGAGACCCAGTACTTC. This gives the protein CASSPLYGGKETQYF.

V is TRBV5-1 and J is TRBJ2-1, with 9 nucleotides matching TRBD2. The germline CDR1 and CDR2 sequences are SGHRS and YFSETQ. V dropped 4 bases and J dropped 0; count of bases not matched to a gene: 8. This CDR3 is built from 17 residues. CDR3 residues: CASSTGLALNSYNEQFF. CDR3 bases: TGCGCCAGCAGCACCGGACTAGCGTTGAACTCCTACAATGAGCAGTTCTTC.

This chain joins TRBV5-1 and TRBJ1-2, with a possible D match to TRBD1 (5 bases). V gave up 0 bases and J gave up 3 bases, with 12 bases separating them. There are 15 residues in the CDR3. Germline assignment: CDR1 SGHRS and CDR2 YFSETQ. CDR3 DNA sequence: TGCGCCAGCAGCTTGGTTGGCAGGGAAGACTATGGCTACACCTTC. This gives the protein CASSLVGREDYGYTF.

The chain carries TRBV6-4 and TRBJ2-1, with D possibly matching TRBD2 (6 bases). This CDR3 has 13 amino acids. V lost 6 bases, J lost 4 bases, and 10 bases lay in between. Germline CDR1 and CDR2: MRHNA and SNTAGT. The CDR3 spells CASSPGEYNEQFF. CDR3 DNA sequence: TGTGCCAGCAGCCCGGGGGAGTACAATGAGCAGTTCTTC.

The genes are TRBV7-7 and TRBJ2-3; D gene ambiguous. The germline gives CDR1 SSHAT, CDR2 FNYEAQ (reference sequence). The CDR3 contains 13 residues. Trimming took 1 base from V and 3 from J, leaving 5 bases between them. Written as DNA, the CDR3 is TGTGCCAGCAGCTTAGATCGGACAGATACGCAGTATTTT. Residues: CASSLDRTDTQYF.

The V gene is TRBV4-1, the J gene TRBJ1-2, with 8 nucleotides matching TRBD1. Germline lookup yields CDR1 MGHRA and CDR2 YSYEKL. Losses at the gene ends were 6 bases for V and 0 bases for J; bases not matched to a gene: 12. The CDR3 length is 17 residues. CDR3 nucleotide sequence: TGCGCCAGCAGTCAAACAGTTCAGGGGGCGGCTAACTATGGCTACACCTTC. Translation gives CASSQTVQGAANYGYTF.

The V and J genes are TRBV27 and TRBJ2-2, with unresolved D. The CDR3 totals 13 residues. V was cut by 3 bases and J by 7 bases, with 9 bases left in between. CDR1 is MNHEY and CDR2 is SMNVEV in the germline V gene (reference sequence). In DNA form, the CDR3 reads TGTGCCAGCAGTTTTTCCGTTTACGGGGAGCTGTTTTTT. It is translated as CASSFSVYGELFF.

The chain uses TRBV9 and TRBJ2-6, with TRBD1 matching 8 bases. The CDR3 loop spans 17 amino acids. Trimming at V came to 3 bases and at J to 0 bases, leaving 5 bases not matched to a gene. In germline, CDR1 is SGDLS, CDR2 YYNGEE. The CDR3: CASSGSGTGSGANVLTF. The DNA of the CDR3 is TGTGCCAGCAGCGGATCCGGGACAGGCTCTGGGGCCAACGTCCTGACTTTC.

The rearrangement links TRBV11-2 to TRBJ1-4, with TRBD1 as a possible D gene (6 bases). This CDR3 comprises 14 residues. V lost 4 bases and J lost 6, with 12 bases in between. Germline V lookup: CDR1 SGHAT, CDR2 FQNNGV. The CDR3 DNA is TGTGCCAGCAGCTGGGGGCCCGCGGATGAAAAACTGTTTTTT. Its translation: CASSWGPADEKLFF.

The chain has TRBV29-1 and TRBJ2-1; possible D gene TRBD2, 5 bases. The CDR3 has 13 amino acids. V was pared by 5 bases and J by 8 bases, with 16 bases between. Germline V gene data show CDR1 as SQVTM and CDR2 as ANQGSEA. CDR3 loop: CSVWAGLGDEQFF. The CDR3 DNA reads TGCAGCGTTTGGGCAGGCCTGGGAGATGAGCAGTTCTTC.

The genes are TRBV19 and TRBJ1-5; 10 nucleotides agree with TRBD1. This CDR3 region has 16 residues. The V and J ends lost 8 bases and 2 bases, in that order; junction bases with no gene match: 9. Germline CDR1 LNHDA, CDR2 SQIVND (reference sequence). In DNA form, the CDR3 reads TGTGCCAGTTTACCGACAGGGGGCTGGGGCAATCAGCCCCAGCATTTT. Translation: CASLPTGGWGNQPQHF.

This sequence joins TRBV7-3 and TRBJ2-1; D is perhaps TRBD1 (6 bases). Trimming stripped 2 bases from V and 5 bases from J, with 16 bases between. Germline V CDR1 and CDR2: SGHTA, FQGTGA. CDR3 size: 16 residues. CDR3 sequence: CASSLRRTGQHNEQFF. As DNA, the CDR3 is TGTGCCAGCAGCTTACGTAGAACGGGACAACACAATGAGCAGTTCTTC.

This clone was found once. The J gene is TRBJ2-1, the V gene TRBV7-3; D may be TRBD2 (6 bases). The V end was cut by 1 base, the J end by 3 bases, with 10 bases between. This CDR3 spans 15 amino acids. Per the germline V gene, CDR1 is SGHTA and CDR2 is FQGTGA. CDR3 region: CASSLRVGGYNEQFF. Written as DNA, the CDR3 is TGTGCCAGCAGCTTAAGAGTGGGAGGCTACAATGAGCAGTTCTTC. Complete variable domain (other parts from reference TRBV7-3 and TRBJ2-1): GAGVSQTPSNKVTEKGKYVELRCDPISGHTALYWYRQSLGQGPEFLIYFQGTGAADDSGLPNDRFFAVRPEGSVSTLKIQRTERGDSAVYLCASSLRVGGYNEQFFGPGTRLTVL.

This clone was detected a few times. This sample includes further DNA sequences coding for the same CDR3. V gene TRBV5-1 combines with J gene TRBJ2-7, with 13 nucleotides matching TRBD2. CDR1 SGHRS and CDR2 YFSETQ come from the germline V gene. The CDR3 is 15 residues long. The V segment lost 4 bases and the J segment 4 bases; nucleotides outside the gene matches: 5. CDR3 sequence: CASSLLAGGPYEQYF. The CDR3 DNA sequence: TGCGCCAGCAGCCTACTAGCGGGGGGGCCTTACGAGCAGTACTTC.

The chain recombines TRBV18 with TRBJ2-2; 7 nucleotides agree with TRBD1. Trimming cost V 3 bases and J 4 bases; bases outside gene matches: 8. Germline CDR1 reads KGHSH; CDR2 reads LQKENI. This CDR3 region has 16 residues. The CDR3 loop reads CASSPSGTASTGELFF. CDR3 nucleotides: TGTGCCAGCTCACCTTCCGGGACAGCAAGCACCGGGGAGCTGTTTTTT.

The genes are TRBV6-5 and TRBJ2-5; tentative D call: TRBD1 (6 bases). The CDR3 runs to 16 residues. Germline values: CDR1 MNHEY, CDR2 SVGAGI. Trimming pared 2 bases from V and 4 bases from J, leaving 17 bases between. The chain's CDR3 is CASSYGGRPQGETQYF. CDR3 sequence (DNA): TGTGCCAGCAGTTACGGGGGCAGACCCCAGGGAGAGACCCAGTACTTC.

The chain is built from TRBV7-2 and TRBJ1-3; possibly TRBD1 for D (5 bases). The CDR3 sequence is 13 residues long. Trimming took off 11 bases at V and 7 bases at J, with 18 bases between the two ends. Germline loops: CDR1 SGHTA, CDR2 FQGNSA. The DNA of the CDR3 is TGTGCCGTACAACAGGATTTCGGGAACACCATATATTTT. Translation: CAVQQDFGNTIYF.

For this clone: This sample also contains other DNA sequences that code for the same CDR3. This sequence joins TRBV6-5 and TRBJ1-3, with 7 bases aligning to TRBD1. CDR1 is MNHEY and CDR2 is SVGAGI in the germline V gene. J was trimmed by 2 bases and V by 5 bases; bases with no gene match: 3. This CDR3 has 14 residues. CDR3 protein: CASSRTGAGNTIYF. In DNA form, the CDR3 reads TGTGCCAGCAGTCGGACAGGTGCTGGAAACACCATATATTTT.

This chain connects TRBV9 to TRBJ2-1; 10 positions agree with TRBD1. J gave up 6 bases and V 2 bases, and 2 bases lay outside the gene matches. CDR1 is SGDLS, CDR2 YYNGEE, per germline. This CDR3 contains 14 residues. CDR3 DNA sequence: TGTGCCAGCAGCGTGTGGACAGGGGGCAATGAGCAGTTCTTC. Translated: CASSVWTGGNEQFF. The whole variable domain, filled in from reference TRBV9 and TRBJ2-1, reads DSGVTQTPKHLITATGQRVTLRCSPRSGDLSVYWYQQSLDQGLQFLIQYYNGEERAKGNILERFSAQQFPDLHSELNLSSLELGDSALYFCASSVWTGGNEQFFGPGTRLTVL.

The chain is built from TRBV18 and TRBJ1-2; D is undetermined. CDR3 size: 15 residues. V was pared by 3 bases and J by 0 bases, with 11 bases between. Per the germline V gene, CDR1 is KGHSH and CDR2 is LQKENI. This CDR3 reads CASSPREGSNYGYTF. DNA for the CDR3: TGTGCCAGCTCACCGCGTGAGGGCTCTAACTATGGCTACACCTTC.

CDR3 sequence: CASSPGTSGFETQYF. The CDR3 DNA follows: TGTGCCAGCAGCCCGGGGACTAGCGGTTTCGAGACCCAGTACTTC. The rearrangement links TRBV27 to TRBJ2-5, with 11 nucleotides matching TRBD2. The CDR3 has 15 residues. V was pared by 6 bases and J by 5 bases, with 8 bases of the junction left unmatched. Per germline, CDR1 MNHEY and CDR2 SMNVEV (reference sequence).

V and J are TRBV7-2 and TRBJ1-1; weak D call: TRBD1 (5 bases). In germline, CDR1 is SGHTA, CDR2 FQGNSA. The CDR3 sequence is 15 residues long. The V end was cut by 5 bases, the J end by 7 bases, with 20 bases between. CDR3 DNA sequence: TGTGCCAGCAGCCCCGGGTGGGCCAGGGTCGGTGAAGCTTTCTTT. This codes for CASSPGWARVGEAFF.

The chain carries TRBV27 and TRBJ1-2; D perhaps matches TRBD1 (6 bases). CDR1 and CDR2 from the germline V gene are MNHEY and SMNVEV (reference sequence). The V end was cut by 5 bases, the J end by 5 bases, with 12 bases between. CDR3 length equals 13 residues. The CDR3 loop reads CASSPGTFYGYTF. As DNA, the CDR3 is TGTGCCAGCAGTCCTGGGACATTTTATGGCTACACCTTC.

This clone was seen a handful of times. The CDR3 loop is CASSVQDSTEAFF. CDR3 nucleotides: TGTGCCAGCAGCGTACAGGACAGCACTGAAGCTTTCTTT. The chain joins TRBV9 to TRBJ1-1; TRBD1 is a possible D gene (6 bases). The CDR3 contains 13 residues. CDR1 SGDLS and CDR2 YYNGEE come from the germline V gene. Deletions cut 1 base from V and 4 bases from J, with 8 bases between.

CDR3 loop: CASSLSDSYEQYV. The CDR3 DNA sequence: TGTGCCAGCAGCCTTAGCGATAGCTACGAGCAGTACGTC. The J gene is TRBJ2-7, the V gene TRBV7-8, with D possibly being TRBD2 (5 bases). With 5 bases removed from V and 3 bases from J, the gap between germline ends came to 11 bases. The CDR3 consists of 13 residues. The germline V gene has CDR1 SGHVS and CDR2 FQNEAQ.